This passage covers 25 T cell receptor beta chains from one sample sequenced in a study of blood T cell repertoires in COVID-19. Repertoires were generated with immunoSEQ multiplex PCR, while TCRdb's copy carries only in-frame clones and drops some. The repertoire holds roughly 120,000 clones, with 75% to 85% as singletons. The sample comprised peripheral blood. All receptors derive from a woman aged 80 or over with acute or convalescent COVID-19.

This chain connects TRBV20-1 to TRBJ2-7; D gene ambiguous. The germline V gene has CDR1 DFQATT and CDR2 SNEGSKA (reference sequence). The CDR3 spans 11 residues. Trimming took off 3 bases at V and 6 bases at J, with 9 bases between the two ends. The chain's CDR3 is CSASKLPEQYF. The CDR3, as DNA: TGCAGTGCTAGTAAACTACCCGAGCAGTACTTC.

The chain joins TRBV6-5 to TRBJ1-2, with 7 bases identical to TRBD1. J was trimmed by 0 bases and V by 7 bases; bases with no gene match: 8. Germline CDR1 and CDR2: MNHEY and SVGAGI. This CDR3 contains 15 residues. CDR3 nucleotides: TGTGCCAGCATCGACAGGGCTACCGCTAACTATGGCTACACCTTC. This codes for CASIDRATANYGYTF.

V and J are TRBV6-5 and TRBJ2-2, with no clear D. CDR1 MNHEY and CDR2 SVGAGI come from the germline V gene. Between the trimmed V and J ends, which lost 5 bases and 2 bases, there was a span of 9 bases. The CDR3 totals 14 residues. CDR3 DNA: TGTGCCAGCAGTCAACCCGGTAACACCGGGGAGCTGTTTTTT. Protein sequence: CASSQPGNTGELFF.

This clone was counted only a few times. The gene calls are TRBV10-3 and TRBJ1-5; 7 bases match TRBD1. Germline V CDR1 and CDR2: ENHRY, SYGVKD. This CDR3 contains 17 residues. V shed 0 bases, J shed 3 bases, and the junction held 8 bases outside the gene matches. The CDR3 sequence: CAISESAGGQDNQPQHF. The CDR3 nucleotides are TGTGCCATCAGTGAGTCAGCGGGAGGACAGGACAATCAGCCCCAGCATTTT.

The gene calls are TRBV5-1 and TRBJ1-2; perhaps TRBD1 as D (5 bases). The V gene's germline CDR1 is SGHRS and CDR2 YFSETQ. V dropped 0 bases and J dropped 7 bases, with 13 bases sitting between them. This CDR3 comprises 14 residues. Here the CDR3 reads CASSLDEGATGYTF. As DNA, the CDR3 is TGCGCCAGCAGCTTGGACGAAGGGGCGACTGGCTACACCTTC.

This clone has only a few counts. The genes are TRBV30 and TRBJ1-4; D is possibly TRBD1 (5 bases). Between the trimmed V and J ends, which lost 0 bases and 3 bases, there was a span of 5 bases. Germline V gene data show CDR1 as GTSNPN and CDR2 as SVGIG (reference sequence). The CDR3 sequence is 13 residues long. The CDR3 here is CAWSVQANEKLFF. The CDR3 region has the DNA TGTGCCTGGAGTGTACAGGCTAATGAAAAACTGTTTTTT.

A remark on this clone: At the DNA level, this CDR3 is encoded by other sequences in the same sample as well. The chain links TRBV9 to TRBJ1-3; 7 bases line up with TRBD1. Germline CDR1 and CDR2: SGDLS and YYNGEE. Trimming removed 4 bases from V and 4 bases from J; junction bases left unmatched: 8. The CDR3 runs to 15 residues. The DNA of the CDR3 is TGTGCCAGCAGCCCCCGACAGGGTTCAGGAAACACCATATATTTT. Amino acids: CASSPRQGSGNTIYF.

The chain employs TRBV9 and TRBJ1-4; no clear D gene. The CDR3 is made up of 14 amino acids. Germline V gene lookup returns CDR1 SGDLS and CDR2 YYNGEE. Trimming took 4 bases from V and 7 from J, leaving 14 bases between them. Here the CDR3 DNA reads TGTGCCAGCAGCCCCGGGATCCTGACTGAAAAACTGTTTTTT. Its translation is CASSPGILTEKLFF.

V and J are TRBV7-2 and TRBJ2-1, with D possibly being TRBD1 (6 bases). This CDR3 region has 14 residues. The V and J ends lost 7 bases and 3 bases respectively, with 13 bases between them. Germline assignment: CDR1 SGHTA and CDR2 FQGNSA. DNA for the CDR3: TGTGCCAGCAAACCAGGGGACAACTACAATGAGCAGTTCTTC. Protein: CASKPGDNYNEQFF. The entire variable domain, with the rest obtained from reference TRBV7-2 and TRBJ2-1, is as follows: GAGVSQSPSNKVTEKGKDVELRCDPISGHTALYWYRQSLGQGLEFLIYFQGNSAPDKSGLPSDRFSAERTGGSVSTLTIQRTQQEDSAVYLCASKPGDNYNEQFFGPGTRLTVL.

For the CDR3, the DNA is TGTGCCAGCAGCTTCACAGGGGGAGAGACCCAGTACTTC. It specifies CASSFTGGETQYF. This chain connects TRBV7-9 to TRBJ2-5; the match to TRBD1 covers 8 bases. The CDR3 extends over 13 amino acids. Trimming took 3 bases from V and 4 from J; bases not matched to a gene: 1. The germline CDR1 and CDR2 sequences are SEHNR and FQNEAQ (reference sequence).

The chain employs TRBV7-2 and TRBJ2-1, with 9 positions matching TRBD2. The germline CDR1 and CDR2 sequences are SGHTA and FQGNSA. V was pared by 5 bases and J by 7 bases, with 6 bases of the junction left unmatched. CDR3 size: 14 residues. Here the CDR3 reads CASSPSGTANEQFF. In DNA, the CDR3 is TGTGCCAGCAGCCCTAGCGGGACGGCGAATGAGCAGTTCTTC.

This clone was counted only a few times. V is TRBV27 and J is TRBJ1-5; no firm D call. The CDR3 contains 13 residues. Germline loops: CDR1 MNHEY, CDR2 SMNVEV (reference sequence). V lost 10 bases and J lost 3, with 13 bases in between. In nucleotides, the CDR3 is TGTGCCACCCCGGGAGTCTTCAATCAGCCCCAGCATTTT. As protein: CATPGVFNQPQHF.

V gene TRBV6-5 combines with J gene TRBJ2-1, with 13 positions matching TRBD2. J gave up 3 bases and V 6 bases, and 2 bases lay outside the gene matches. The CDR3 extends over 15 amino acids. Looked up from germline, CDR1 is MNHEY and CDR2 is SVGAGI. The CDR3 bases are TGTGCCAGCAGACTAGCGGGGGGGAACTACAATGAGCAGTTCTTC. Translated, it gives CASRLAGGNYNEQFF.

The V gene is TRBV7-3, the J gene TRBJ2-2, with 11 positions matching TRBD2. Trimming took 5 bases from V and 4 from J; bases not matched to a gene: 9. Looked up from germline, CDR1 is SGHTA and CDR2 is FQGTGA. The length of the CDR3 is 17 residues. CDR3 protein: CASSPGLLAGVTGELFF. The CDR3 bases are TGTGCCAGCAGCCCCGGCTTACTAGCGGGGGTCACCGGGGAGCTGTTTTTT.

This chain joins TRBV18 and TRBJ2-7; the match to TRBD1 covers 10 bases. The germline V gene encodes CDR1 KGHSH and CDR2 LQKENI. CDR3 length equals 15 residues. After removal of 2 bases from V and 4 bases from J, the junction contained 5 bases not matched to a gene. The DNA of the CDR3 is TGTGCCAGCTCACCAACGACAGGGGGCCGGTACGAGCAGTACTTC. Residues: CASSPTTGGRYEQYF.

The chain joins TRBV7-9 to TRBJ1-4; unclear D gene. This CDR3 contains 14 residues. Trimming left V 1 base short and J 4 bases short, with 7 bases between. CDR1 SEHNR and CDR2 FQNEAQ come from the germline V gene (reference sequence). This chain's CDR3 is CASSLVSNNEKLFF. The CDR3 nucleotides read TGTGCCAGCAGCTTAGTCAGTAATAATGAAAAACTGTTTTTT. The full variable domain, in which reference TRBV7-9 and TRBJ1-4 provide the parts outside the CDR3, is DTGVSQNPRHKITKRGQNVTFRCDPISEHNRLYWYRQTLGQGPEFLTYFQNEAQLEKSRLLSDRFSAERPKGSFSTLEIQRTEQGDSAMYLCASSLVSNNEKLFFGSGTQLSVL.

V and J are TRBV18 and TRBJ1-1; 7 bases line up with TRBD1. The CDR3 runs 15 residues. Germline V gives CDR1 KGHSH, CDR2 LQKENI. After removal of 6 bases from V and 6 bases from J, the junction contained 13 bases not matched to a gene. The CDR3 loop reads CASSRQGTVDAEAFF. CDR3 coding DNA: TGTGCCAGCTCTCGACAGGGAACGGTGGACGCTGAAGCTTTCTTT.

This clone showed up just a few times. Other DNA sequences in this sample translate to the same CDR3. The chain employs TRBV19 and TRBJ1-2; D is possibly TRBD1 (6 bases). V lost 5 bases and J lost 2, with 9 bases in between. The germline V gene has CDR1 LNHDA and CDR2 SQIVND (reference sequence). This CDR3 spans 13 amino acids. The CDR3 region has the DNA TGTGCCAGTAGTTTACAGGGAAACTATGGCTACACCTTC. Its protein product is CASSLQGNYGYTF.

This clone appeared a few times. For the CDR3, the DNA is TGTGCCAGCACGGGTACAGGGAGTTCCTACGAGCAGTACTTC. Translating it yields CASTGTGSSYEQYF. The J gene is TRBJ2-7, the V gene TRBV27, with D tentatively TRBD1 (6 bases). Germline values: CDR1 MNHEY, CDR2 SMNVEV (reference sequence). The length of the CDR3 is 14 residues. V was shortened by 7 bases and J by 1 base, with 14 bases between the two germline ends.

In DNA, the CDR3 is TGTGCCAGCACTATATCCGGGACAGGTCAACAAGAGACCCAGTACTTC. Residues: CASTISGTGQQETQYF. V is TRBV28 and J is TRBJ2-5, with 8 bases lining up with TRBD1. The CDR3 covers 16 residues. V gave up 7 bases and J gave up 2 bases; unmatched junction bases: 12. Per germline, CDR1 MDHEN and CDR2 SYDVKM.

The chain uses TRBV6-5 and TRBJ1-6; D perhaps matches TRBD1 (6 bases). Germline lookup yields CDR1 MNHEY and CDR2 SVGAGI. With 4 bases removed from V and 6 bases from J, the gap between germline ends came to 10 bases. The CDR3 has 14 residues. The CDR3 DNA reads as TGTGCCAGCAGTTCCCAGGGGACTAATTCACCCCTCCACTTT. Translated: CASSSQGTNSPLHF.

The CDR3 sequence: CASSQTSGRDEQFF. The DNA for the CDR3 is TGTGCCAGCAGCCAGACTAGCGGGAGGGATGAGCAGTTCTTC. This chain links TRBV5-4 with TRBJ2-1; 14 bases are shared with TRBD2. V dropped 4 bases and J dropped 8; count of bases not matched to a gene: 2. CDR1 is SGHNT, CDR2 YYREEE, per germline (reference sequence). The CDR3 loop spans 14 amino acids.

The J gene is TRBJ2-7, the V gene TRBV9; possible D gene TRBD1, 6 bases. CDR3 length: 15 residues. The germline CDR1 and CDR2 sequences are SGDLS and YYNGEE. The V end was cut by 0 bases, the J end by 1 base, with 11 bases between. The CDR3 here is CASSVAWDKSYEQYF. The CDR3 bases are TGTGCCAGCAGCGTAGCTTGGGACAAATCCTACGAGCAGTACTTC.

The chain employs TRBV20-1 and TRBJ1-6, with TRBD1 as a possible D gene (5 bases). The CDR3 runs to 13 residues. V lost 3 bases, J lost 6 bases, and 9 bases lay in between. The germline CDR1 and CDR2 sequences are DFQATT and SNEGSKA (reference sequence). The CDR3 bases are TGCAGTGCTAGTGGCCAGGGTAATTCACCCCTCCACTTT. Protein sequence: CSASGQGNSPLHF.

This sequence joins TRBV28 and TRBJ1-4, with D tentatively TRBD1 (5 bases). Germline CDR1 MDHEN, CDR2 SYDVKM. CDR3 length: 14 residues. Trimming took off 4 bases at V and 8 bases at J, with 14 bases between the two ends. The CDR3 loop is CASSWGTGGEKLFF. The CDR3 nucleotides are TGTGCCAGCAGTTGGGGGACGGGAGGGGAAAAACTGTTTTTT.